A selection of T cell receptor beta chains follows, all from one sample in a study of control samples from healthy donors and cancer patients. Method: immunoSEQ multiplex PCR; TCRdb's copy keeps in-frame clones and lacks some. The repertoire holds approximately 44,000 clones, with more than 65% as singletons. The specimen was formalin-fixed, paraffin-embedded tissue. The source of these receptors is a male donor with melanoma. The CDR3 runs from the conserved cysteine through the conserved F or W. The D gene is left open where the match is weak. Expanded clones are given a class, and other clones once, few, many or no size at all.

v_gene: TRBV5-4; abundance: once; d_gene: .; j_gene: TRBJ1-2; CDR3aa: CASSLPMGDGYTF; CDR3nt: TGTGCCAGCAGCCTCCCTATGGGGGATGGCTACACCTTC
v_gene: TRBV9; abundance: .; d_gene: TRBD2; j_gene: TRBJ2-7; CDR3aa: CASAPPGLAGAEQYF; CDR3nt: TGTGCCAGCGCCCCTCCGGGACTAGCGGGAGCCGAGCAGTACTTC
v_gene: TRBV7-3; abundance: few; d_gene: .; j_gene: TRBJ1-1; CDR3aa: CASSFGVGTEAFF; CDR3nt: TGTGCCAGCAGCTTCGGGGTAGGCACTGAAGCTTTCTTT
v_gene: TRBV21-1; abundance: .; d_gene: .; j_gene: TRBJ2-7; CDR3aa: CASSKDTGDLSYEQYF; CDR3nt: TGTGCCAGCAGCAAAGATACAGGGGACCTCTCCTACGAGCAGTACTTC
v_gene: TRBV21-1; abundance: .; d_gene: .; j_gene: TRBJ2-6; CDR3aa: CASSSHDGLDSGANVLTF; CDR3nt: TGTGCCAGCAGCTCACACGACGGCCTTGACTCTGGGGCCAACGTCCTGACTTTC
v_gene: TRBV5-6; abundance: .; d_gene: .; j_gene: TRBJ2-7; CDR3aa: CASSKMTQATYEQYF; CDR3nt: TGTGCCAGCAGCAAAATGACACAGGCAACCTACGAGCAGTACTTC
v_gene: TRBV19; abundance: once; d_gene: TRBD2; j_gene: TRBJ2-1; CDR3aa: CASSFLYTSGRVMNEQFF; CDR3nt: TGTGCCAGTAGTTTCCTCTACACCAGCGGGAGGGTAATGAATGAGCAGTTCTTC
v_gene: TRBV5-5; abundance: few; d_gene: TRBD2; j_gene: TRBJ2-1; CDR3aa: CASSFPSREGPRDEQFF; CDR3nt: TGTGCCAGCAGCTTCCCCTCGCGGGAGGGACCTCGCGATGAGCAGTTCTTC
v_gene: TRBV4-1; abundance: .; d_gene: .; j_gene: TRBJ1-2; CDR3aa: CASSLEGLNNYGYTF; CDR3nt: TGCGCCAGCAGCTTGGAGGGCTTAAATAACTATGGCTACACCTTC
v_gene: TRBV11-1; abundance: .; d_gene: .; j_gene: TRBJ2-1; CDR3aa: CASSLVPRAFGNEQFF; CDR3nt: TGTGCCAGCAGCTTAGTTCCTCGGGCGTTCGGAAATGAGCAGTTCTTC
v_gene: TRBV28; abundance: .; d_gene: TRBD2; j_gene: TRBJ2-7; CDR3aa: CASRKGLDYEQYF; CDR3nt: TGTGCCAGCAGAAAAGGACTAGACTACGAGCAGTACTTC
v_gene: TRBV19; abundance: .; d_gene: TRBD1; j_gene: TRBJ2-1; CDR3aa: CASSITATGAYNEQFF; CDR3nt: TGTGCCAGTAGTATAACGGCGACAGGGGCGTACAATGAGCAGTTCTTC
v_gene: TRBV6-5; abundance: once; d_gene: .; j_gene: TRBJ2-7; CDR3aa: CASSMWGEQYF; CDR3nt: TGTGCCAGCAGCATGTGGGGCGAGCAGTACTTC
v_gene: TRBV6-5; abundance: .; d_gene: .; j_gene: TRBJ2-2; CDR3aa: CASSYSGTGTGELFF; CDR3nt: TGTGCCAGCAGTTACTCGGGCACAGGGACCGGGGAGCTGTTTTTT
v_gene: TRBV7-9; abundance: .; d_gene: .; j_gene: TRBJ2-7; CDR3aa: CASSSSVSYEQYF; CDR3nt: TGTGCCAGCAGCTCTAGCGTCTCCTACGAGCAGTACTTC
v_gene: TRBV7-2; abundance: .; d_gene: TRBD2; j_gene: TRBJ2-7; CDR3aa: CASSPAGRAYEQYF; CDR3nt: TGTGCCAGCAGCCCAGCGGGGAGGGCCTACGAGCAGTACTTC
v_gene: TRBV6-1; abundance: .; d_gene: .; j_gene: TRBJ2-7; CDR3aa: CASSEYREGTTTYEQYF; CDR3nt: TGTGCCAGCAGTGAATATCGAGAAGGGACGACTACCTACGAGCAGTACTTC
v_gene: TRBV4-2; abundance: .; d_gene: .; j_gene: TRBJ1-1; CDR3aa: CASSDQAGTSYMNTEAFF; CDR3nt: TGTGCCAGCAGTGACCAAGCCGGGACATCGTACATGAACACTGAAGCTTTCTTT
v_gene: TRBV7-9; abundance: .; d_gene: .; j_gene: TRBJ2-1; CDR3aa: CASSLAGKLTGEQFF; CDR3nt: TGTGCCAGCAGCTTAGCCGGGAAGTTGACGGGGGAGCAGTTCTTC
v_gene: TRBV6-6; abundance: few; d_gene: .; j_gene: TRBJ1-5; CDR3aa: CASSRTGTIGNQPQHF; CDR3nt: TGTGCCAGCAGCCGGACCGGGACAATCGGGAATCAGCCCCAGCATTTT
v_gene: TRBV19; abundance: .; d_gene: .; j_gene: TRBJ2-5; CDR3aa: CASSPGAWALGSETQYF; CDR3nt: TGTGCCAGTAGTCCGGGGGCGTGGGCCTTAGGGAGCGAGACCCAGTACTTC
v_gene: TRBV7-9; abundance: .; d_gene: .; j_gene: TRBJ2-7; CDR3aa: CASSVPHRADEQYF; CDR3nt: TGTGCCAGCAGCGTCCCCCACAGGGCTGACGAGCAGTACTTC